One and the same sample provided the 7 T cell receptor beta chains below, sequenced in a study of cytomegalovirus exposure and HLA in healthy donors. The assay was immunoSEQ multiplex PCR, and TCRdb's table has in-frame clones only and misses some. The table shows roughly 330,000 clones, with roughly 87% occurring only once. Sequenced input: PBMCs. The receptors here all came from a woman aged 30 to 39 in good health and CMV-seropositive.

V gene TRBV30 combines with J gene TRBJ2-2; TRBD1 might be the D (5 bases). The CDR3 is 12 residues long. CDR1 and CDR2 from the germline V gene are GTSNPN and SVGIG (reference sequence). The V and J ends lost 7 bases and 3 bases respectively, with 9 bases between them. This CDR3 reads CASDTHTGELFF. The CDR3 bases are TGTGCCTCGGACACCCACACCGGGGAGCTGTTTTTT.

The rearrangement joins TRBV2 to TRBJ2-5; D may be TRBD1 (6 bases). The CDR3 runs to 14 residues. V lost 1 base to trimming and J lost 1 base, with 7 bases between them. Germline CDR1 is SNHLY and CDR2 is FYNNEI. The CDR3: CASSEGGPQETQYF. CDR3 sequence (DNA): TGTGCCAGCAGTGAAGGGGGGCCCCAAGAGACCCAGTACTTC.

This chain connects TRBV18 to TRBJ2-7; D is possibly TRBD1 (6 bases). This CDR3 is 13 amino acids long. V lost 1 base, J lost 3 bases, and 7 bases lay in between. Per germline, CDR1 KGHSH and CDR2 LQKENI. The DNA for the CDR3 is TGTGCCAGCTCACCACGCAGGGGCTACGAGCAGTACTTC. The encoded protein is CASSPRRGYEQYF.

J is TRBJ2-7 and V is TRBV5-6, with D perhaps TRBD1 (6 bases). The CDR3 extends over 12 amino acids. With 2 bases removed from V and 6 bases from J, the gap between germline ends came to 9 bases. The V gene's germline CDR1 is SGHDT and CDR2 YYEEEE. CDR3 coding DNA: TGTGCCAGCAGCTTCCGCAGGGGCGAGCAGTACTTC. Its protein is CASSFRRGEQYF.

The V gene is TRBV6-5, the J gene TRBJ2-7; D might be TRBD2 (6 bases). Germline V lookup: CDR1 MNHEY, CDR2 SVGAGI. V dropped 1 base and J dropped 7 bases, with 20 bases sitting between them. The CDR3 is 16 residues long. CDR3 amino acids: CASSYFSGVAGFEQYF. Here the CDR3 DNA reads TGTGCCAGCAGTTACTTTTCGGGAGTTGCGGGTTTTGAGCAGTACTTC.

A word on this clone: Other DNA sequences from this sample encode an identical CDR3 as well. The DNA for the CDR3 is TGTGCCAGCAGTCCAGGGGGCTCGGGAAACACCATATATTTT. Translation: CASSPGGSGNTIYF. The rearrangement uses TRBV28 and TRBJ1-3; TRBD1 agrees at 8 bases. Per germline, CDR1 MDHEN and CDR2 SYDVKM. This CDR3 spans 14 amino acids. Trimming took 5 bases from V and 4 from J; bases not matched to a gene: 4.

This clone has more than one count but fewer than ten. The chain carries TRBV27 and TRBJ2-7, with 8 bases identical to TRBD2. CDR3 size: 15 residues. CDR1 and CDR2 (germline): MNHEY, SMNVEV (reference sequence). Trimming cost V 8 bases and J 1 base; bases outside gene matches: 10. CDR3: CASRTQSGSSYEQYF. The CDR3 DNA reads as TGTGCCAGCCGCACCCAAAGCGGGAGTTCCTACGAGCAGTACTTC.